This TCR beta chain emerged from a study of Graves' ophthalmopathy and Graves' hyperthyroidism. This clonotype was seen repeatedly, ten times or more. Germline-derived CDR1 and CDR2 are DFQATT and SNEGSKA (reference sequence). The CDR3 runs to 13 residues. J lost 5 bases, V lost 6 bases, and 6 bases had no gene match. RNA transcripts served as template for amplifying TCR beta CDR3 sequences. RT-PCR was first run with HTBI primers, then multiplex PCR in a second round. TCRdb analysed the multiplex PCR reads with MiXCR anew, one entry per CDR3 protein. The table shows around 400,000 distinct CDR3 sequences, with more than 20% occurring only once. Hyperthyroidism patients were newly diagnosed, ill under 2 months, and aged 18 to 65 years.

The gene calls are TRBV20-1 and TRBJ1-5, with 8 bases aligning to TRBD1. Sequencing input: peripheral blood. The sequence was obtained from a woman younger than 35 with stable Graves' hyperthyroidism. CDR3 sequence reads: CSAYGTGDQPQHF. CDR3 DNA sequence: TGCAGTGCCTACGGGACAGGTGATCAGCCCCAGCATTTT.